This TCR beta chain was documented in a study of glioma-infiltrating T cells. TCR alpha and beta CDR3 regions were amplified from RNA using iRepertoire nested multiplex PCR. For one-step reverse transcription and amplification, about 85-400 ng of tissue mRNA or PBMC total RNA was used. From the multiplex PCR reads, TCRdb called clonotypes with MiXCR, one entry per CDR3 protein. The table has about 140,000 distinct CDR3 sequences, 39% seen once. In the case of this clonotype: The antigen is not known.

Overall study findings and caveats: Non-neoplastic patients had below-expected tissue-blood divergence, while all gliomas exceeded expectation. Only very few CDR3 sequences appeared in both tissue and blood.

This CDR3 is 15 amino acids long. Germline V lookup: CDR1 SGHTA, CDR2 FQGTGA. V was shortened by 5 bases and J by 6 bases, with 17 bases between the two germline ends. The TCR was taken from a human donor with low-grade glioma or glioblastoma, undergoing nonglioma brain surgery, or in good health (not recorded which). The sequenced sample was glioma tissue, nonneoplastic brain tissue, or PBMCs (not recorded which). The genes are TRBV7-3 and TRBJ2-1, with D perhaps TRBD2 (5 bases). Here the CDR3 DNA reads TGTGCCAGCAGCCTCTACGGGAACCTTGGCAATGAGCAGTTCTTC. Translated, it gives CASSLYGNLGNEQFF. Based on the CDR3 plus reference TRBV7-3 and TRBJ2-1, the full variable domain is GAGVSQTPSNKVTEKGKYVELRCDPISGHTALYWYRQSLGQGPEFLIYFQGTGAADDSGLPNDRFFAVRPEGSVSTLKIQRTERGDSAVYLCASSLYGNLGNEQFFGPGTRLTVL.